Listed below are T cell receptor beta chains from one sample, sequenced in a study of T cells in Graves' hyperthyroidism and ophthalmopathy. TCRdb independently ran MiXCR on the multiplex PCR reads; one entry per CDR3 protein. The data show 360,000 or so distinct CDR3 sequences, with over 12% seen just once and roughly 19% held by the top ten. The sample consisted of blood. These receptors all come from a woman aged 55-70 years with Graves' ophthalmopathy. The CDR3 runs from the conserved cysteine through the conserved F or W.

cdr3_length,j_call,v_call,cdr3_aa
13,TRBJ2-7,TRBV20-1,CSAITSGNYEQYF
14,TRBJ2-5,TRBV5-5,CASSPGLGIETQYF
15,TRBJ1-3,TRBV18,CASSPGQASGNTIYF
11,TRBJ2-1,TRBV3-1,CASSQTSEQFF
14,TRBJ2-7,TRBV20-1,CSADSGRAESEQYF
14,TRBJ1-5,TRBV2,CASRSTGTDRAQHF
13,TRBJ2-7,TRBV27,CASGWTGVYEQYF
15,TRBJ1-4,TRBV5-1,CASSPRTGSSGKLFF
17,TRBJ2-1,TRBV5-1,CASSLPPLAGGPNEQFF
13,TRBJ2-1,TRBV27,CASSGRIYNEQFF
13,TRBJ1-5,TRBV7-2,CASSLSVNQPQHF
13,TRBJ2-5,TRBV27,CASRGTGGETQYF
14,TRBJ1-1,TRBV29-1,CSVTRRDLNREAFF
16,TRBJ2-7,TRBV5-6,CASSLRVTGNSYEQYF
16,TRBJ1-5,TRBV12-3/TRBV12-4,CASSPGGGVSNQPQHF
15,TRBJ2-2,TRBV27,CASSPLAGNTGELFF
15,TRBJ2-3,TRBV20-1,CSALGTSGRTDTQYF
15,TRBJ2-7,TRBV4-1,CASSQDVALFYEQYF
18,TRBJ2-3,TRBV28,CASTLGGDRGRGTDTQYF
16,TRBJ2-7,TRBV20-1,CSARTGTSGGGGKQYF
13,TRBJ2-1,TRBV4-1,CASSQGPLSEQFF
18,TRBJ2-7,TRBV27,CASSSLPLTSGRGYEQYF
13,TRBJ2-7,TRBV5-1,CASQLAGGYEQYF
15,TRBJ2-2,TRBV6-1,CASSPGTFNTGELFF
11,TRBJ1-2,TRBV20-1,CSARRQLGYTF
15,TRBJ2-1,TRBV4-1,CASSQETGERNEQFF
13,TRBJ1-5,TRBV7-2,CASSGDRNQPQHF
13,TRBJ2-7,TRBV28,CASSWAGGDEQYF
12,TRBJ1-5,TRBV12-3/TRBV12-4,CASTYSNQPQHF
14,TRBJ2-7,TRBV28,CASTYGGETYEQYF
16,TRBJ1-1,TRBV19,CASSPGAIPGLSEAFF
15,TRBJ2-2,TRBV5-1,CASSLTGANTGELFF
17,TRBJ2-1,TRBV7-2,CASSSSELAEINNEQFF
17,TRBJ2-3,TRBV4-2,CASSQDTTSGSTDTQYF
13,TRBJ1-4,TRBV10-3,CAIKGQVGEKLFF
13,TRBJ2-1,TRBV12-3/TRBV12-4,CATTRSSGNEQFF
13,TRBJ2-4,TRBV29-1,CSVEDRQKNIQYF
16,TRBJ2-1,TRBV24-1,CATSDRGRASGNEQFF
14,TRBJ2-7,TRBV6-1,CASSRIGFDYEQYF
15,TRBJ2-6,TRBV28,CASSWGSTGANVLTF
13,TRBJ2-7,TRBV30,CAWSLGQGYEQYF
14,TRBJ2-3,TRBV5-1,CASSSGDPRDTQYF
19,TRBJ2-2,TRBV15,CATSRALAGGPGDTGELFF
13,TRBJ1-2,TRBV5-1,CASSLALEYGYTF
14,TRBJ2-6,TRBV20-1,CSARHLSGANVLTF
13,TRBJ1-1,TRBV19,CASSGAANTEAFF